This TCR beta chain came from a study of control samples from healthy donors and cancer patients. The CDR3 is 14 amino acids. Germline CDR1 is WSHSY and CDR2 is SAAADI. Trimming at V came to 6 bases and at J to 3 bases, leaving 4 bases not matched to a gene. Profiling relied on immunoSEQ multiplex PCR, and the TCRdb table lists in-frame clones only, not all of them. The sample has 130,000 to 150,000 clones, 80% to 95% seen once; the top ten hold more than 5%. This clonotype was sampled from a man aged 18 to 30 in good health. The J gene is TRBJ1-5, the V gene TRBV10-2, with 8 bases matching TRBD1. Sample: blood. This CDR3 is CASSEDRANQPQHF. CDR3 sequence (DNA): TGCGCCAGCAGCGAGGACAGGGCCAATCAGCCCCAGCATTTT.